This entry concerns a single T cell receptor beta chain. Its antigen is as yet unknown. This cohort consisted of healthy bone marrow donors. Germline loops: CDR1 SGHKS, CDR2 YYEKEE (reference sequence). Trimming pared 0 bases from V and 1 base from J, leaving 10 bases between. CDR3 length equals 15 residues. Researchers ran the PCR with 60 Vbeta and 13 Jbeta primers. Assay: immunoSEQ multiplex PCR; the TCRdb copy retains only in-frame clones and omits some. The sample lists about 270,000 clones, under 80% seen once, with approximately 2.1% in the top ten. The data derive from a study of cytomegalovirus exposure and HLA in healthy donors. Study outcomes and limitations: Later analysis placed DRB1 highest and HLA-C lowest in TCR association rates, which differed by HLA locus. Whilst most TCR sequences proved rare, a subset of public TCRs occurred across many donors. As immune exposure information, only CMV serostatus was available.

The sequenced sample was PBMCs. The V gene is TRBV5-5, the J gene TRBJ1-2, with D hard to call. The sequence came from a female donor in good health and CMV-seronegative. For the CDR3, the DNA is TGTGCCAGCAGCTTGGGGGCAGGAATTAACTATGGCTACACCTTC. Translating gives CASSLGAGINYGYTF.